Sequencing of this TCR beta chain was carried out in a study of CD8 T cells in Susac syndrome. This clonotype was recorded only once. Random-hexamer reverse transcription was applied to roughly 0.45 to 1 ug RNA. Across 54 Vbeta and 13 Jbeta, TCR beta CDR3 was amplified with immunoSEQ multiplex PCR. TCRdb re-called the immunoSEQ multiplex PCR reads through MiXCR, storing one row per CDR3 protein. This sample has about 180,000 distinct CDR3 sequences; approximately 95% occur once, and the top ten carry around 0.12%. Trimming removed 3 bases from V and 4 bases from J, with 15 bases in between. Germline assignment: CDR1 GTSNPN and CDR2 SVGIG (reference sequence). The CDR3 runs 14 residues.

The chain is built from TRBV30 and TRBJ2-5; D is possibly TRBD1 (6 bases). The receptor was derived from a human donor with Susac syndrome. Sequencing was done on a sample of CD4+ T cells from PBMCs. The DNA for the CDR3 is TGTGCCTGGAGCACAGGGTTAGGGGGAGAGACCCAGTACTTC. Its protein product is CAWSTGLGGETQYF.